Presented here are 21 T cell receptor beta chains from one specimen sequenced in a study of early T cells in non-severe SARS-CoV-2 infection (dated by TCRdb to about 2021). Receptor libraries were prepared by 5' RACE. Instrument on record: NextSeq 500. The public reads were reanalyzed by TCRdb: fastp trimming at Q25, MiXCR alignment, in-frame beta chains only. Merged by CDR3 protein, the rows form single entries marked with the most common genes and DNA. The sample table contains tens of thousands of distinct CDR3 sequences; only one count was recorded for 12% of them. 3.5% to 5.5% of the sample lies in the top ten. The source material was whole blood. Receptors originate from an adult who was a healthcare worker with PCR-confirmed SARS-CoV-2 infection or an uninfected control (not recorded which).

In its sample, this clonotype was seen a few times. The chain uses TRBV10-2 and TRBJ2-3; 10 bases fit TRBD2. CDR3 length equals 17 residues. V dropped 3 bases and J dropped 5; count of bases not matched to a gene: 11. Germline V gene data show CDR1 as WSHSY and CDR2 as SAAADI. The CDR3 nucleotides read TGCGCCAGCAGTGAAGCCCCTCCCAGCGGGGGGGGAGATACGCAGTATTTT. This encodes CASSEAPPSGGGDTQYF.

This clonotype appeared many times. The chain combines TRBV5-1 with TRBJ2-1; 9 bases line up with TRBD2. The CDR3 spans 14 residues. V trimming: 5 bases; J trimming: 3 bases; junction bases outside the gene matches: 3. Germline loops: CDR1 SGHRS, CDR2 YFSETQ. The CDR3 sequence is CASRNSGSYNEQFF. The CDR3 DNA follows: TGCGCCAGCAGAAATAGCGGGAGCTACAATGAGCAGTTCTTC.

This clonotype was seen a handful of times. The junction and the germline gene differ at one end; a read error may be behind it. The V call is TRBV5-1, the J call TRBJ1-4; no clear D. The germline V gene encodes CDR1 SGHRS and CDR2 YFSETQ. The CDR3 totals 15 residues. In DNA, the CDR3 is TGCGCCAGCAGCTGGGTCGGCAGAGAAAATGGAAAACTGTTTTTT. Protein sequence: CASSWVGRENGKLFF. The entire variable domain, with the rest obtained from reference TRBV5-1 and TRBJ1-4, is as follows: KAGVTQTPRYLIKTRGQQVTLSCSPISGHRSVSWYQQTPGQGLQFLFEYFSETQRNKGNFPGRFSGRQFSNSRSEMNVSTLELGDSALYLCASSWVGRENGKLFFGSGTQLSVL.

This clonotype was detected a few times. This may come from a read error, since a much larger clone is one base off. This chain joins TRBV4-1 and TRBJ1-6; 9 bases are a match to TRBD1. Per the germline V gene, CDR1 is MGHRA and CDR2 is YSYEKL. This CDR3 contains 16 residues. CDR3 loop: CASSQEAGQGYSSLHF. In DNA form, the CDR3 reads TGCGCCAGCAGCCAAGAAGCGGGACAGGGCTATTCATCCCTCCACTTT.

This clonotype showed up many times. The chain joins TRBV29-1 to TRBJ2-6; no clear D. Germline-derived CDR1 and CDR2 are SQVTM and ANQGSEA. The CDR3 is 14 amino acids. V was clipped by 5 bases and J by 4 bases, with 12 bases between them. CDR3 sequence (DNA): TGCAGCGTTTCTCAGGCGGCCGGGGCCAACGTCCTGACTTTC. This sequence encodes CSVSQAAGANVLTF.

A few counts support this clonotype. The chain uses TRBV5-1 and TRBJ1-2; tentative D call: TRBD1 (5 bases). Germline V CDR1 and CDR2: SGHRS, YFSETQ. The V gene lost 4 bases and the J gene lost 4 bases, with 20 bases spanning the gap. The CDR3 sequence is 16 residues long. Written as DNA, the CDR3 is TGCGCCAGCAGCGCGGGACGGCACTTCGAACTCTATGGCTACACCTTC. The encoded protein is CASSAGRHFELYGYTF.

CDR3 in DNA: TGTGCCAGCAAAAATGACAGGGAGGTCACCGGGGAGCTGTTTTTT. The encoded protein is CASKNDREVTGELFF. The rearrangement uses TRBV6-4 and TRBJ2-2; perhaps TRBD1 as D (7 bases). Trimming took 7 bases from V and 4 from J, leaving 16 bases between them. Germline V gives CDR1 MRHNA, CDR2 SNTAGT. This CDR3 is built from 15 residues.

This chain connects TRBV11-3 to TRBJ2-3; 7 nucleotides match TRBD1. Germline values: CDR1 SGHNT, CDR2 YENEEA. This CDR3 is built from 15 residues. Unmatched junction bases numbered 8, after V lost 5 bases and J lost 3 bases. The CDR3 bases are TGTGCCAGCAGCGCCCGACAGGGCCCAACAGATACGCAGTATTTT. It yields the protein CASSARQGPTDTQYF. The full variable domain, in which reference TRBV11-3 and TRBJ2-3 provide the parts outside the CDR3, is EAGVVQSPRYKIIEKKQPVAFWCNPISGHNTLYWYLQNLGQGPELLIRYENEEAVDDSQLPKDRFSAERLKGVDSTLKIQPAELGDSAVYLCASSARQGPTDTQYFGPGTRLTVL.

This clonotype was picked up many times. The DNA of the CDR3 is TGCAGTGCTAGGACTAGCGGGAGGTTAGAGACCCAGTACTTC. It specifies CSARTSGRLETQYF. The V call is TRBV20-1, the J call TRBJ2-5; TRBD2 matches at 13 bases. Trimming at V came to 3 bases and at J to 4 bases, leaving 2 bases not matched to a gene. The length of the CDR3 is 14 residues. CDR1 and CDR2 from the germline V gene are DFQATT and SNEGSKA (reference sequence).

This clonotype was observed a handful of times. The chain combines TRBV19 with TRBJ2-1, with 8 bases fitting TRBD2. The J segment lost 0 bases and the V segment lost 4 bases, leaving 8 bases of the junction unmatched. The V gene's germline CDR1 is LNHDA and CDR2 SQIVND (reference sequence). The CDR3 runs to 17 residues. The CDR3 loop is CASSSPGLAFSYNEQFF. The CDR3 coding sequence is TGTGCCAGTAGTAGCCCCGGACTAGCTTTCTCCTACAATGAGCAGTTCTTC.

This chain connects TRBV11-2 to TRBJ2-1, with D unresolved. V gave up 5 bases and J gave up 0 bases, with 11 bases separating them. This CDR3 has 15 amino acids. Germline CDR1 reads SGHAT; CDR2 reads FQNNGV. The CDR3 sequence: CASSPRHFSYNEQFF. DNA for the CDR3: TGTGCCAGCAGCCCCCGACACTTCTCCTACAATGAGCAGTTCTTC.

The chain couples TRBV27 to TRBJ1-5, with TRBD1 as a possible D gene (5 bases). CDR1 is MNHEY and CDR2 is SMNVEV in the germline V gene (reference sequence). The germline V and J ends were trimmed by 5 bases and 3 bases, with 20 bases remaining between them. This CDR3 spans 17 amino acids. CDR3 nucleotide sequence: TGTGCCAGCAGTAGGTATGGGGGGTTGAGGAACAATCAGCCCCAGCATTTT. Encoded protein: CASSRYGGLRNNQPQHF.

This clonotype was recorded at least ten times. V is TRBV6-5 and J is TRBJ1-1; no clear D. This CDR3 has 15 amino acids. Trimming shortened V by 5 bases and J by 6 bases, and 19 bases separated the two germline ends. Looked up from germline, CDR1 is MNHEY and CDR2 is SVGAGI. This CDR3 is CASSGSPGFAAEAFF. Here the CDR3 DNA reads TGTGCCAGCAGTGGATCTCCCGGGTTTGCGGCTGAAGCTTTCTTT.

Many counts were recorded for this clonotype. This sequence joins TRBV6-6 and TRBJ2-7; D is unclear. Germline V gene sequence: CDR1 MNHNY, CDR2 SVGAGI (reference sequence). The CDR3 runs to 13 residues. With 1 base removed from V and 3 bases from J, the gap between germline ends came to 7 bases. CDR3 region: CASSYLGFYEQYF. The CDR3 DNA reads TGTGCCAGCAGTTACTTAGGCTTCTACGAGCAGTACTTC.

This clonotype was counted many times. This sequence joins TRBV3-1 and TRBJ1-3; TRBD1 might be the D (5 bases). V gave up 6 bases and J gave up 4 bases, with 31 bases separating them. In germline, CDR1 is LGHDT, CDR2 YNNKEL (reference sequence). This CDR3 comprises 20 residues. The CDR3 coding sequence is TGTGCCAGCAGGTCAACTTGGGACTCGCGCTCGAGGGAGTCCGGAAACACCATATATTTT. Protein product: CASRSTWDSRSRESGNTIYF.

V is TRBV5-5 and J is TRBJ2-7; no clear D. This CDR3 has 13 amino acids. The germline V gene encodes CDR1 SGHKS and CDR2 YYEKEE (reference sequence). Trimming left V 5 bases short and J 10 bases short, with 19 bases between. Here the CDR3 reads CASSQEVETKQYF. As DNA, the CDR3 is TGTGCCAGCAGTCAAGAGGTAGAAACAAAACAGTACTTC.

This clonotype was seen more than once but under ten times. The chain links TRBV3-1 to TRBJ2-7; D is uncertain. CDR3 length equals 11 residues. Germline V lookup: CDR1 LGHDT, CDR2 YNNKEL (reference sequence). V lost 1 base and J lost 6, with 4 bases in between. The CDR3 DNA reads TGTGCCAGCAGCCAAGTGTTCGAGCAGTACTTC. This encodes CASSQVFEQYF.

The J gene is TRBJ1-1, the V gene TRBV6-6; D is ambiguous. The length of the CDR3 is 13 residues. V was trimmed by 5 bases and J by 0 bases, leaving 7 bases between them. Germline CDR1 is MNHNY and CDR2 is SVGAGI (reference sequence). CDR3 bases: TGTGCCAGCAGTGCCAGCGTGAACACTGAAGCTTTCTTT. Its translation is CASSASVNTEAFF.

The sample holds many counts of this clonotype. V and J are TRBV9 and TRBJ2-7, with 8 bases lining up with TRBD2. The CDR3 totals 14 residues. The trim removed 3 bases at V and 3 bases at J, leaving 5 bases unmatched. The germline gives CDR1 SGDLS, CDR2 YYNGEE. The CDR3, as DNA: TGTGCCAGCAGCGCAGCGGGGGCCTTCTACGAGCAGTACTTC. Amino acid sequence: CASSAAGAFYEQYF.

The chain employs TRBV20-1 and TRBJ2-1; tentative D call: TRBD2 (6 bases). The V and J ends lost 6 bases and 4 bases respectively, with 34 bases between them. The CDR3 totals 20 residues. Germline CDR1 DFQATT, CDR2 SNEGSKA (reference sequence). The CDR3 loop is CSALNQDYYRTPPAYNEQFF. CDR3 coding DNA: TGCAGTGCGCTGAACCAGGACTACTACCGTACTCCCCCCGCATACAATGAGCAGTTCTTC.

The chain couples TRBV14 to TRBJ1-6; D unresolved. This CDR3 is built from 12 residues. The V gene's germline CDR1 is SGHDN and CDR2 FVKESK. The V gene lost 1 base and the J gene lost 11 bases, with 6 bases spanning the gap. CDR3 nucleotide sequence: TGTGCCAGCAGCCAAGTGAGCCCACCCCTCCACTTT. Translated, it gives CASSQVSPPLHF.